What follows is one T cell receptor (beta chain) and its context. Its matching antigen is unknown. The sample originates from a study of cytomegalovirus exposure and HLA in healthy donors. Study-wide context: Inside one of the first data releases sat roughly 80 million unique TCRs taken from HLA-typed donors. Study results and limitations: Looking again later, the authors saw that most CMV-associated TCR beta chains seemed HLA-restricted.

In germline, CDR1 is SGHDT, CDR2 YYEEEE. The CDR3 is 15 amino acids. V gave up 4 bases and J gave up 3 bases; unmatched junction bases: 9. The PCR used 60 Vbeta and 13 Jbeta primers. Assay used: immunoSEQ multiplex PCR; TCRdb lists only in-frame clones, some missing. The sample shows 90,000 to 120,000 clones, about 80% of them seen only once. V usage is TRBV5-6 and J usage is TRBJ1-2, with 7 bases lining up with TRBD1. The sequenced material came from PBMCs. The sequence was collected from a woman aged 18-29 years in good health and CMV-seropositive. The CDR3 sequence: CASSTDRVVYYGYTF. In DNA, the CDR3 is TGTGCCAGCAGCACCGACAGGGTAGTTTACTATGGCTACACCTTC.